One sample yielded the 12 T cell receptor beta chains listed below, sequenced in a study of low-dose radiotherapy and immunotherapy resistance in tumors. First-strand cDNA used TRAV- and TRBV-specific primers, covering alpha and beta chains. TCRs underwent 15 to 20 PCR cycles of amplification with a constant-region primer and V-primer adapter. TCRdb itself ran the reads through MiXCR, one entry per CDR3 protein. The table lists tens of thousands of distinct CDR3 sequences, over 15% of them singletons. Time point noted: before trial treatment. Sequences were derived from PBMCs, sampled before treatment. Receptor source: a male donor with prostate cancer.

This clonotype was detected many times. In DNA, the CDR3 is TGCGCCAGCAGCCCCGGGGGGGGCATCTATCAGACTGAAGCTTTCTTT. Protein product: CASSPGGGIYQTEAFF. The chain uses TRBV5-1 and TRBJ1-1, with D possibly TRBD1 on 6 matching bases. The germline V gene has CDR1 SGHRS and CDR2 YFSETQ. This CDR3 contains 16 residues. V was clipped by 4 bases and J by 5 bases, with 21 bases between them.

This clonotype was observed at least ten times. The chain is built from TRBV7-9 and TRBJ2-1; no definite D call. Germline values: CDR1 SEHNR, CDR2 FQNEAQ (reference sequence). V lost 5 bases and J 0 bases, leaving 11 bases between the germline ends. There are 15 residues in the CDR3. CDR3 coding DNA: TGTGCCAGCAGCCCAGAAACAAGCTCCTACAATGAGCAGTTCTTC. It codes for CASSPETSSYNEQFF.

The chain uses TRBV2 and TRBJ1-1; perhaps TRBD1 as D (5 bases). Germline assignment: CDR1 SNHLY and CDR2 FYNNEI. V shed 0 bases and J shed 9 bases, with 20 bases lying between them. The CDR3 is 16 residues long. CDR3 protein: CASSEAGPRAGLKAFF. In nucleotides, the CDR3 is TGTGCCAGCAGTGAAGCAGGCCCGAGGGCGGGACTTAAAGCTTTCTTT.

Points on this clonotype: This sequence may be a read error, since a much larger clone differs from it by one base. V usage is TRBV7-3 and J usage is TRBJ2-5, with D unresolved. Germline-derived CDR1 and CDR2 are SGHTA and FQGTGA. The CDR3 consists of 15 residues. V lost 2 bases to trimming and J lost 1 base, with 11 bases between them. In nucleotides, the CDR3 is TGTGCCAGCAGCTTATTGGGCAGGTTCCAAGAGACCCAGTACTTC. It is translated as CASSLLGRFQETQYF.

This clonotype came up many times. The chain is built from TRBV2 and TRBJ1-2, with a possible D match to TRBD1 (6 bases). Germline V lookup: CDR1 SNHLY, CDR2 FYNNEI. Trimming took 9 bases from V and 4 from J, leaving 12 bases between them. The CDR3 loop spans 12 amino acids. The CDR3 is CASFGGAYGYTF. In DNA form, the CDR3 reads TGTGCCAGTTTTGGGGGCGCCTATGGCTACACCTTC.

This clonotype was picked up many times. The CDR3 loop is CASSLDRGDEQYF. The CDR3 DNA reads as TGTGCCAGCAGCCTCGACAGGGGGGACGAGCAGTACTTC. The chain links TRBV11-1 to TRBJ2-7, with 9 bases aligning to TRBD1. The germline V gene encodes CDR1 SGHAT and CDR2 FQDESV (reference sequence). J lost 5 bases, V lost 5 bases, and 4 bases had no gene match. This CDR3 is 13 amino acids long.

This clonotype was observed many times. V gene TRBV12-3 or TRBV12-4 combines with J gene TRBJ2-7, with no clear D. This CDR3 contains 15 residues. V lost 5 bases to trimming and J lost 7 bases, with 21 bases between them. DNA of the CDR3: TGTGCCAGCAGTCCCCGTGGAGTCGTATTGCGGGAGCAGTACTTC. Translation: CASSPRGVVLREQYF.

This clonotype has a count of ten or more. J is TRBJ1-1 and V is TRBV14, with 7 bases matching TRBD1. CDR3 length: 16 amino acids. The ends lost 2 bases at V and 7 bases at J; junction bases unmatched: 13. Germline-derived CDR1 and CDR2 are SGHDN and FVKESK. The CDR3 reads CASSQMTGRVEDEAFF. The DNA of the CDR3 is TGTGCCAGCAGCCAAATGACAGGGAGAGTCGAAGATGAAGCTTTCTTT.

This clonotype was recorded many times. The rearrangement links TRBV5-1 to TRBJ2-1; perhaps D is TRBD1 or TRBD2 (6 bases each). The CDR3 consists of 17 residues. Trimming pared 2 bases from V and 5 bases from J, leaving 20 bases between. Germline assignment: CDR1 SGHRS and CDR2 YFSETQ. The chain's CDR3 is CASSLGGSHGPDNEQFF. Here the CDR3 DNA reads TGCGCCAGCAGCTTAGGGGGGTCCCACGGCCCGGACAATGAGCAGTTCTTC.

This clonotype was detected many times. The rearrangement joins TRBV29-1 to TRBJ2-5, with D unclear. This CDR3 has 13 amino acids. CDR1 and CDR2 from the germline V gene are SQVTM and ANQGSEA. The V end lost 3 bases, the J end lost 5 bases, and 13 bases lay between the germline ends. The CDR3 spells CSVETVGVETQYF. The CDR3 region has the DNA TGCAGCGTTGAGACCGTAGGTGTGGAGACCCAGTACTTC.

Turning to this clonotype: A read error may explain this, as a much larger clone is one base away. This sequence joins TRBV19 and TRBJ1-1, with 10 bases identical to TRBD1. The CDR3 sequence is 17 residues long. Losses at the gene ends were 9 bases for V and 3 bases for J; bases not matched to a gene: 16. Germline CDR1 LNHDA, CDR2 SQIVND (reference sequence). CDR3 nucleotide sequence: TGTGCCAGCGGAGATATCGGGACAGGGGACATGGACACTGAAGCTTTCTTT. Translating it yields CASGDIGTGDMDTEAFF. The variable domain in full, completed from reference TRBV19 and TRBJ1-1, reads DGGITQSPKYLFRKEGQNVTLSCEQNLNHDAMYWYRQDPGQGLRLIYYSQIVNDFQKGDIAEGYSVSREKKESFPLTVTSAQKNPTAFYLCASGDIGTGDMDTEAFFGQGTRLTVV.

At least ten counts were recorded for this clonotype. CDR3 sequence (DNA): TGCAGTGCCCTAACTAGCGGGGCGATCCAAGAGACCCAGTACTTC. As protein: CSALTSGAIQETQYF. The rearrangement links TRBV20-1 to TRBJ2-5; 10 positions agree with TRBD2. The CDR3 consists of 15 residues. After removal of 6 bases from V and 1 base from J, the junction contained 8 bases not matched to a gene. Germline V lookup: CDR1 DFQATT, CDR2 SNEGSKA (reference sequence).